This entry features one T cell receptor (beta chain) sequence. The CDR3 runs to 12 residues. CDR1 and CDR2 from the germline V gene are SQVTM and ANQGSEA. The protocol was immunoSEQ multiplex PCR, while the TCRdb copy is restricted to in-frame clones and leaves out a portion. The top ten clones hold roughly two thirds of a sample with 14,000 to 15,000 clones, 70% to 85% of them seen once. This entry is derived from a study of T cell repertoires in MIS-A myocarditis. Sequenced material: left ventricle heart tissue obtained at autopsy. The clonotype originates from a man aged 18 to 30 with fulminant myocarditis from multisystem inflammatory syndrome in adults (MIS-A) after COVID-19. The chain uses TRBV29-1 and TRBJ1-1; no clear D. This CDR3 reads CTIAPWDTEAFF. Here the CDR3 DNA reads TGCACCATCGCTCCCTGGGACACTGAAGCTTTCTTT. Looking up the rest from reference TRBV29-1 and TRBJ1-1 gives the full variable domain: SAVISQKPSRDICQRGTSLTIQCQVDSQVTMMFWYRQQPGQSLTLIATANQGSEATYESGFVIDKFPISRPNLTFSTLTVSNMSPEDSSIYLCTIAPWDTEAFFGQGTRLTVV.